This T cell receptor (beta chain) stems from a study of cytomegalovirus exposure and HLA in healthy donors. Broader study findings: A reported reduction in N-insertions relative to the approximately 640-donor mean was seen in an Asian-associated ancestry cluster in a later analysis. The study found most TCR sequences rare, yet found some public TCRs in many donors.

Trimming removed 3 bases from V and 6 bases from J, with 15 bases in between. The germline CDR1 and CDR2 sequences are SQVTM and ANQGSEA. The CDR3 contains 14 residues. The primer mix had 60 Vbeta and 13 Jbeta primers. Profiled with immunoSEQ multiplex PCR; TCRdb holds only in-frame clones, not every one. This sample carries around 130,000 clones, with roughly 2% going to the ten biggest clones. In nominal health when sampled, donors likely had unrecorded immune exposures nonetheless. Concerning this clone itself: Its antigen is unidentified.

The chain has TRBV29-1 and TRBJ2-1; D may be TRBD1 (7 bases). The source is a woman aged 55-70 years in good health and CMV-seronegative. The sequenced sample was PBMCs. CDR3 bases: TGCAGCGTTGATGGTCAGGGGGAGGTCAATGAGCAGTTCTTC. Its protein is CSVDGQGEVNEQFF.